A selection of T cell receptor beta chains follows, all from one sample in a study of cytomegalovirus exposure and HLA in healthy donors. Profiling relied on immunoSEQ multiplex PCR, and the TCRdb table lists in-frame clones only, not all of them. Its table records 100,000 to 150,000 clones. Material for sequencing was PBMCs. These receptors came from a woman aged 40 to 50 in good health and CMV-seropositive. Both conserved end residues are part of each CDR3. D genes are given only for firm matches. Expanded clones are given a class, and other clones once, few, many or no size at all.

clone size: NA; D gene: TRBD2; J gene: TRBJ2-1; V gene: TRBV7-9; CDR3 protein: CASSPGLAREGEQFF; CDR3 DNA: TGTGCCAGCAGTCCGGGACTAGCAAGAGAGGGTGAGCAGTTCTTC
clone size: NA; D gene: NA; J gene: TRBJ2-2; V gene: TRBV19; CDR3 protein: CASATGLQTTGELFF; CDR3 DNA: TGTGCCAGCGCCACGGGACTCCAAACAACCGGGGAGCTGTTTTTT
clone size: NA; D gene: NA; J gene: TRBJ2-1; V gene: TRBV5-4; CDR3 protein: CASRVDSYNEQFF; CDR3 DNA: TGTGCCAGCAGAGTCGATAGCTACAATGAGCAGTTCTTC
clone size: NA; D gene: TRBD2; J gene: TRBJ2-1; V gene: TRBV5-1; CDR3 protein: CASSPISGGYNEQFF; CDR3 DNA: TGCGCCAGCAGCCCCATAAGCGGGGGCTACAATGAGCAGTTCTTC
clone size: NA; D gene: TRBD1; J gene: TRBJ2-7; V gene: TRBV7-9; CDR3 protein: CASSSTGGFSYEQYF; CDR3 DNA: TGTGCCAGCAGCTCGACAGGGGGTTTCTCCTACGAGCAGTACTTC
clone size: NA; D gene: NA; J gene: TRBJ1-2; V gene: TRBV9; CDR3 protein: CASSVGDTDYGYTF; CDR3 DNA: TGTGCCAGCAGCGTAGGGGACACCGACTATGGCTACACCTTC
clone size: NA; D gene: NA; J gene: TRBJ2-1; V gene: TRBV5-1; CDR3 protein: CASSYDGSNNEQFF; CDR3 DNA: TGCGCCAGCAGCTACGACGGGAGTAACAATGAGCAGTTCTTC
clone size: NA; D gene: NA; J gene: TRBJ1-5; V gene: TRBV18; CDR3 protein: CASGGGGEQPQHF; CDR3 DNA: TGTGCCAGCGGGGGGGGCGGGGAACAGCCCCAGCATTTT
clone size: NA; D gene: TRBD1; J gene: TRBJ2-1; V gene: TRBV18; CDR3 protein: CASSLDRAEQFF; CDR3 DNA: TGTGCCAGCTCACTAGACAGGGCTGAGCAGTTCTTC
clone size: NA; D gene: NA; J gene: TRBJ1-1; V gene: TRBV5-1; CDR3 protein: CASSLGEGKVTEAFF; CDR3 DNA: TGCGCCAGCAGCTTGGGGGAGGGTAAGGTCACTGAAGCTTTCTTT
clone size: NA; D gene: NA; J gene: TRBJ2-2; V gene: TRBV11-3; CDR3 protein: CASSRLGQDTGELFF; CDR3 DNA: TGTGCCAGCAGCCGCCTCGGACAAGACACCGGGGAGCTGTTTTTT
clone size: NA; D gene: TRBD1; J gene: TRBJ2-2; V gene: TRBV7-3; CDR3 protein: CASSLTGGGTGELFF; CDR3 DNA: TGTGCCAGCAGCCTGACAGGGGGCGGGACCGGGGAGCTGTTTTTT
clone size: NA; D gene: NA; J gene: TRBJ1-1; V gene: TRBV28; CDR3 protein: CASRLGGLDTEAFF; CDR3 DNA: TGTGCCAGCAGGTTGGGAGGGCTCGACACTGAAGCTTTCTTT
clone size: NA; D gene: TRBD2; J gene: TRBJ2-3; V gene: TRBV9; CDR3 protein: CASSPRTSGTDTQYF; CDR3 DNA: TGTGCCAGCAGCCCCCGGACTAGCGGCACAGATACGCAGTATTTT
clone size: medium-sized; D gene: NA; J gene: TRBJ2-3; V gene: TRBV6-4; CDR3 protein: CASSGSAGSTDTQYF; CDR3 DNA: TGTGCCAGCAGTGGATCGGCGGGCAGCACAGATACGCAGTATTTT
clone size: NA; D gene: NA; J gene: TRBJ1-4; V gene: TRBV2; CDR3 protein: CARSLGQFEKLFF; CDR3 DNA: TGTGCCAGAAGCCTTGGACAATTTGAAAAACTGTTTTTT
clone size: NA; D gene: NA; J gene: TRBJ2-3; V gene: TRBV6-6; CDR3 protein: CASSYATEGGTDTQYF; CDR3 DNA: TGTGCCAGCAGTTACGCGACCGAGGGGGGCACAGATACGCAGTATTTT
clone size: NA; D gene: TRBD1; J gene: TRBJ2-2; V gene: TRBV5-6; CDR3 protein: CASSFGTGGHTGELFF; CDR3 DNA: TGTGCCAGCAGCTTCGGGACAGGGGGCCACACCGGGGAGCTGTTTTTT
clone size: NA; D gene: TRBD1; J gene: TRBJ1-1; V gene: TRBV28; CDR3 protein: CASSLAGGTEAFF; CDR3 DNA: TGTGCCAGCAGTCTCGCAGGGGGCACTGAAGCTTTCTTT
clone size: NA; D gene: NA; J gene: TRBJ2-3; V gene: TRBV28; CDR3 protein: CASSLGGPTDTQYF; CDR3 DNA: TGTGCCAGCAGTTTGGGCGGGCCCACAGATACGCAGTATTTT
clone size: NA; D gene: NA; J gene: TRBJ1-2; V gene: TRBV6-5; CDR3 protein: CASSLTPNYGYTF; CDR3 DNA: TGTGCCAGCAGTCTGACACCTAACTATGGCTACACCTTC
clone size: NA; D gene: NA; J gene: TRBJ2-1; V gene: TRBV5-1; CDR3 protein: CASSWTPNNEQFF; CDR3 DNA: TGCGCCAGCAGCTGGACTCCGAACAATGAGCAGTTCTTC
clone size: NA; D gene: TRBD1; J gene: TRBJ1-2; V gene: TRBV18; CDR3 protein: CASSPDLDTGGYGYTF; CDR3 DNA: TGTGCCAGCTCACCCGACCTCGACACAGGGGGCTATGGCTACACCTTC
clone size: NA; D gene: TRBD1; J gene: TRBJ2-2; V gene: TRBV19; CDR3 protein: CASSKWTGITGELFF; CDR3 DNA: TGTGCCAGTAGTAAGTGGACAGGGATCACCGGGGAGCTGTTTTTT
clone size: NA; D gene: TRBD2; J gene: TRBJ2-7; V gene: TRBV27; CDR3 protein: CASISPRFGTSGSIVYEQYF; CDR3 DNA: TGTGCCAGCATCTCTCCCCGGTTCGGGACTAGCGGGAGTATTGTTTACGAGCAGTACTTC
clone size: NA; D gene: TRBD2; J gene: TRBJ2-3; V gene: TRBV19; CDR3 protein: CASRQAGGPSTDTQYF; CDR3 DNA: TGTGCCAGTAGACAAGCGGGAGGGCCTAGTACAGATACGCAGTATTTT
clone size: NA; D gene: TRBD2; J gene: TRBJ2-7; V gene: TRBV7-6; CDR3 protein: CASSLRDYLSEQYF; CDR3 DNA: TGTGCCAGCAGCCTCCGGGACTATCTCTCCGAGCAGTACTTC
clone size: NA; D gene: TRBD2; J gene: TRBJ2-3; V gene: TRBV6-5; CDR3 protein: CASSPIAGAPYTQYF; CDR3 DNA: TGTGCCAGCAGCCCCATAGCGGGAGCCCCTTATACGCAGTATTTT
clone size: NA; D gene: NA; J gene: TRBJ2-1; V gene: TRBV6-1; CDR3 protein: CASIIFSSYNEQFF; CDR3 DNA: TGTGCCAGCATAATCTTTAGCTCCTACAATGAGCAGTTCTTC
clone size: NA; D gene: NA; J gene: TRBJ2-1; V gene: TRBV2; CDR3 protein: CASSEGAGAYNEQFF; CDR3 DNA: TGTGCCAGCAGTGAAGGGGCGGGGGCTTACAATGAGCAGTTCTTC
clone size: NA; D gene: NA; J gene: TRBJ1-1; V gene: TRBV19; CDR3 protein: CASSPQWGGEAFF; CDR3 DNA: TGTGCCAGTAGTCCGCAGTGGGGGGGGGAAGCTTTCTTT
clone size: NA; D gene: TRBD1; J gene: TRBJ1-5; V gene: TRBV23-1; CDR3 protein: CASNPSDRPGPQHF; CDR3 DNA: TGCGCCAGCAACCCATCGGACAGGCCAGGGCCCCAGCATTTT
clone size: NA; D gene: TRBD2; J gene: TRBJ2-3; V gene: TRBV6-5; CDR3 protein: CASRSSGGSTDTQYF; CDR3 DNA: TGTGCCAGCAGATCTTCGGGGGGTAGCACAGATACGCAGTATTTT
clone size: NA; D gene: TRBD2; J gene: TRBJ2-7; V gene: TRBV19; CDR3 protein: CASSIDLLGLAYEQYF; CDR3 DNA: TGTGCCAGTAGTATAGATCTTCTAGGACTAGCCTACGAGCAGTACTTC
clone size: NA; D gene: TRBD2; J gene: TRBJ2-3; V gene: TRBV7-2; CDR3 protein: CASSLGLADTDTQYF; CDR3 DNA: TGTGCCAGCAGCTTGGGACTAGCGGACACAGATACGCAGTATTTT
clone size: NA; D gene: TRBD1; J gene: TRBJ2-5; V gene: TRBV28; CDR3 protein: CASREPKPGQGRGETQYF; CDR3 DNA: TGTGCCAGCAGGGAACCCAAACCGGGACAGGGCAGAGGAGAGACCCAGTACTTC
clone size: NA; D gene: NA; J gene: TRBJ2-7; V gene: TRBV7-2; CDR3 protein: CASSSPYRAAYEQYF; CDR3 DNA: TGTGCCAGCAGCAGCCCCTACAGGGCGGCCTACGAGCAGTACTTC
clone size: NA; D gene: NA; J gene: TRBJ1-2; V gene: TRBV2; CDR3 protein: CASVTSGGGIDYGYTF; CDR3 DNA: TGTGCCAGCGTCACTTCGGGAGGGGGGATCGACTATGGCTACACCTTC
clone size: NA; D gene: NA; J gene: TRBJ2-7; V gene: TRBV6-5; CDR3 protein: CASSYSFTRPYEQYF; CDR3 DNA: TGTGCCAGCAGTTACTCGTTTACTAGACCCTACGAGCAGTACTTC
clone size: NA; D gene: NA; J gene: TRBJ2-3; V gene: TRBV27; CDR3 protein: CASSLDSFTDTQYF; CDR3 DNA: TGTGCCAGCAGTTTGGACTCATTCACAGATACGCAGTATTTT
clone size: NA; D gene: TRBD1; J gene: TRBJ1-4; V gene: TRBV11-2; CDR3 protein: CASSILQGSGQKLFF; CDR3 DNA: TGTGCCAGCAGCATTTTACAGGGGTCGGGACAAAAACTGTTTTTT
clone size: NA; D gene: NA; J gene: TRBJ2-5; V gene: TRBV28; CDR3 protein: CASSMLAYRSFQYF; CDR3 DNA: TGTGCCAGCAGTATGCTCGCGTATAGATCCTTCCAGTACTTC
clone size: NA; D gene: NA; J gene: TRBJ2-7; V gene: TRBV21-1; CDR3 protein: CASTRTSGRSREQYF; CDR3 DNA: TGTGCCAGCACCCGGACTAGCGGGAGGTCGCGGGAGCAGTACTTC
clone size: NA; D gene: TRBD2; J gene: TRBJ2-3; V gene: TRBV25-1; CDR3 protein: CASSEREETWADTQYF; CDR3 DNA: TGTGCCAGCAGTGAGCGGGAGGAGACTTGGGCAGATACGCAGTATTTT
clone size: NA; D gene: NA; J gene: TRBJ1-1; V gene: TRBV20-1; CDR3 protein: CSAPDQGSFF; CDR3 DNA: TGCAGTGCCCCTGACCAGGGTAGCTTTTTT
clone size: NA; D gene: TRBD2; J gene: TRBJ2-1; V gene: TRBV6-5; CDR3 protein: CASARAGTNYNEQFF; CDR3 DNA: TGTGCCAGCGCCCGAGCGGGAACCAACTACAATGAGCAGTTCTTC
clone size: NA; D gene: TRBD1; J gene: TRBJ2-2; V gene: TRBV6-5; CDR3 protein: CASSYETGFFTGELFF; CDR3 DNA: TGTGCCAGCAGTTACGAGACAGGGTTCTTCACCGGGGAGCTGTTTTTT
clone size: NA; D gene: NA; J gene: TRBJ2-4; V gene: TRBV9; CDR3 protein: CASSQGGGLNIQYF; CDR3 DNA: TGTGCCAGCAGCCAGGGGGGCGGATTAAACATTCAGTACTTC
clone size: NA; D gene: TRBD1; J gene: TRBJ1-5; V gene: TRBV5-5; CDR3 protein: CASSLRQGWDQPQHF; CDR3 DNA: TGTGCCAGCAGCTTACGACAGGGGTGGGATCAGCCCCAGCATTTT
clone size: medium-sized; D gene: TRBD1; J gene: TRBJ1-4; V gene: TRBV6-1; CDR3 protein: CASSDTGASNEKLFF; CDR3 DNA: TGTGCCAGCAGTGATACAGGGGCAAGTAATGAAAAACTGTTTTTT